The T cell receptor beta chain under discussion was sequenced for a study of vaccination and CD4 T cells after COVID-19. At the level of the study: Of the convalescent patients, who were SARS-CoV-2 positive by nasal swab PCR, about nine had mild and one severe disease. With a range of 35 to 161, the median interval from diagnosis to drawing post-COVID samples was approximately 100 days.

Treatment: approximately 9-day PBMC culture with coronavirus spike peptide pools or control peptides (ViraFEST assay). Dates of positive PCR ran from March to December 2020, before US Alpha, Beta and Delta variants. The CDR3 sequence is 15 residues long. Trimming cost V 1 base and J 2 bases, with 10 bases left between them. The V gene's germline CDR1 is MNHNS and CDR2 SASEGT. With the Oncomine TCR Beta short-read assay, DNA from cultured CD4+ T cells was sequenced. Someone extracted genomic DNA from cultured CD4+ T cells. One entry per CDR3 protein results from TCRdb running MiXCR on the PCR reads. The sample holds fewer than 10,000 distinct CDR3 sequences, 50% to 70% seen once. This clonotype is medium-sized in the sample. Its antigen is unknown.

This chain uses TRBV6-1 with TRBJ2-3; TRBD1 or TRBD2 may be the D gene (6 bases each). Sequencing used CD4+ T cells from blood, cultured in vitro. The source of this sequence is a human donor who had recovered from COVID-19. The CDR3 region has the DNA TGTGCCAGCAGTGAAGGGGGGGCAGCCACAGATACGCAGTATTTT. Translation: CASSEGGAATDTQYF.